This record covers a single T cell receptor beta chain. The junction had 9 bases not matched to a gene; V was cut back by 10 bases and J by 3 bases. This CDR3 has 14 amino acids. Looked up from germline, CDR1 is ENHRY and CDR2 is SYGVKD. Profiling relied on immunoSEQ multiplex PCR, and the TCRdb table lists in-frame clones only, not all of them. The sample contains 700,000 or so clones, roughly 88% of which appear only once. The entry originates in a study of shared T cell receptors in the human thymus. The same sample was also used in a study of human thymus T cells. As that report states: Thymus tissue for the work was resected from patients undergoing corrective heart surgery. Apparent bias marked the V and J gene usage of thymic and blood repertoires.

Sequencing was carried out using thymocytes. The J gene is TRBJ2-1, the V gene TRBV10-3; 7 nucleotides align to TRBD2. The clonotype originates from a girl younger than two with a congenital heart defect. The CDR3 region has the DNA TGTGCCACCGAGACGGGGGAGGGCTACAATGAGCAGTTCTTC. It translates to CATETGEGYNEQFF.